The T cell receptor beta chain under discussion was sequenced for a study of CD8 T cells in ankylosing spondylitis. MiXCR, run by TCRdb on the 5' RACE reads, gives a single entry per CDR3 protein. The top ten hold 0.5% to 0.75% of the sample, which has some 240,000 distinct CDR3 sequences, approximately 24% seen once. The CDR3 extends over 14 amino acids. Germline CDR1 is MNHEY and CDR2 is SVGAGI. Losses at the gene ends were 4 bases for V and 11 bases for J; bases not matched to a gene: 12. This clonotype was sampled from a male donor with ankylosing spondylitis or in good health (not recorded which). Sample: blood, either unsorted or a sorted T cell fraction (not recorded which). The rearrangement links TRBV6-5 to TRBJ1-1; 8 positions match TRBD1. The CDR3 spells CASSLGSGQGGAFF. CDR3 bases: TGTGCCAGCAGTTTAGGTTCAGGACAGGGTGGGGCTTTCTTT.